This TCR beta chain was profiled in a study of T cell changes during pregnancy in multiple sclerosis. Profiling relied on immunoSEQ multiplex PCR, and the TCRdb table lists in-frame clones only, not all of them. The sample consists of 50,000 or so clones, over 85% of them appearing once. The V gene lost 4 bases and the J gene lost 8 bases, with 7 bases spanning the gap. CDR1 ENHRY and CDR2 SYGVKD come from the germline V gene. The CDR3 is made up of 11 amino acids. The rearrangement links TRBV10-3 to TRBJ2-3; a possible D gene is TRBD2 (6 bases). The material was CD4+ T cells from peripheral blood mononuclear cells, obtained before pregnancy. The sequence was collected from a female donor with multiple sclerosis, enrolled in a pregnancy study. CDR3 in amino acids: CAISGGGTQYF. In nucleotides, the CDR3 is TGTGCCATCAGTGGGGGAGGTACGCAGTATTTT.